These 24 T cell receptor beta chains originate from one sample sequenced in a study of vaccination and CD4 T cells after COVID-19. The Oncomine TCR Beta short-read assay sequenced DNA from cultured CD4+ T cells. Using its own MiXCR run on the PCR reads, TCRdb lists one record per CDR3 protein. This sample has about 11,000 distinct CDR3 sequences; about 40% occur once, and the top ten carry about 21%. The treatment was: roughly 11-day PBMC culture with coronavirus spike peptide pools or control peptides (ViraFEST assay). The antigens these receptors bind are not known. Sequenced material: CD4+ T cells from blood, cultured in vitro. Source of these receptors: a human donor who had recovered from COVID-19.

The rearrangement links TRBV19 to TRBJ1-6; tentatively, D is TRBD1 (5 bases). Trimming shortened V by 7 bases and J by 0 bases, and 10 bases separated the two germline ends. The CDR3 consists of 15 residues. Germline lookup yields CDR1 LNHDA and CDR2 SQIVND (reference sequence). This chain's CDR3 is CASMEGSSYNSPLHF. In nucleotides, the CDR3 is TGTGCCAGTATGGAGGGGAGCTCCTATAATTCACCCCTCCACTTT.

This clonotype occurred a few times. The chain couples TRBV7-9 to TRBJ1-2; D is unresolved. Trimming shortened V by 1 base and J by 4 bases, and 16 bases separated the two germline ends. Germline V gene lookup returns CDR1 SEHNR and CDR2 FQNEAQ (reference sequence). This CDR3 is built from 16 residues. DNA for the CDR3: TGTGCCAGCAGCTTAGTAGGAGGGATCCGATTCTATGGCTACACCTTC. Translated, it gives CASSLVGGIRFYGYTF.

There are a few counts of this clonotype. V gene TRBV10-2 combines with J gene TRBJ1-1; unclear D gene. Trimming shortened V by 6 bases and J by 4 bases, and 18 bases separated the two germline ends. The CDR3 is 15 residues long. Per germline, CDR1 WSHSY and CDR2 SAAADI. CDR3 sequence reads: CASRDPTRIGTEAFF. CDR3 in DNA: TGCGCCAGCAGAGATCCGACCCGAATTGGCACTGAAGCTTTCTTT.

The chain uses TRBV5-1 and TRBJ2-2; D perhaps matches TRBD1 (6 bases). Per the germline V gene, CDR1 is SGHRS and CDR2 is YFSETQ. This CDR3 has 14 amino acids. V gave up 4 bases and J gave up 2 bases, with 9 bases separating them. CDR3 region: CASSPGTNTGELFF. In DNA, the CDR3 is TGCGCCAGCAGCCCTGGGACAAACACCGGGGAGCTGTTTTTT. Combining the CDR3 with reference TRBV5-1 and TRBJ2-2 gives the whole variable domain KAGVTQTPRYLIKTRGQQVTLSCSPISGHRSVSWYQQTPGQGLQFLFEYFSETQRNKGNFPGRFSGRQFSNSRSEMNVSTLELGDSALYLCASSPGTNTGELFFGEGSRLTVL.

The chain joins TRBV12-2 to TRBJ1-5. TRBV12-2 is termed a pseudogene. The length of the CDR3 is 19 residues. The DNA of the CDR3 is TGTGCAAGTCGCTCAGTACCGGGGTCCCAACTCTATAGCAATCAGCCCCAGCATTTT. Its translation is CASRSVPGSQLYSNQPQHF.

V is TRBV19 and J is TRBJ1-1; D unresolved. The germline gives CDR1 LNHDA, CDR2 SQIVND (reference sequence). V was clipped by 5 bases and J by 10 bases, with 20 bases between them. The CDR3 extends over 14 amino acids. The DNA of the CDR3 is TGTGCCAGTAGTCTCGGGCCCTCGTCAATAGGAGCTTTCTTT. Translating it yields CASSLGPSSIGAFF.

CDR3 DNA sequence: TGTGCCAGCAGCAGTGGACACCTCAAGCCCCAGCATTTT. Translated, it gives CASSSGHLKPQHF. The chain couples TRBV7-6 to TRBJ1-5; possibly TRBD1 for D (5 bases). Between the trimmed V and J ends, which lost 5 bases and 8 bases, there was a span of 13 bases. The length of the CDR3 is 13 residues. Germline CDR1 SGHVS, CDR2 FNYEAQ.

The chain joins TRBV7-2 to TRBJ1-1, with 7 bases that match TRBD1. This CDR3 is 13 amino acids long. CDR1 and CDR2 from the germline V gene are SGHTA and FQGNSA. Trimming removed 5 bases from V and 5 bases from J; junction bases left unmatched: 5. The CDR3 here is CASSQGEKTEAFF. The DNA of the CDR3 is TGTGCCAGCAGCCAGGGGGAGAAGACTGAAGCTTTCTTT.

This clonotype has only a few counts. J is TRBJ2-5 and V is TRBV6-1, with D perhaps matching TRBD2 (6 bases). Trimming removed 6 bases at V and 3 bases at J, with 11 bases between. Germline CDR1 reads MNHNS; CDR2 reads SASEGT. CDR3 length equals 13 residues. CDR3 sequence reads: CASREGREETQYF. The CDR3 DNA sequence: TGTGCCAGCAGGGAGGGACGGGAAGAGACCCAGTACTTC.

This clonotype occurred a few times. V usage is TRBV18 and J usage is TRBJ1-5; TRBD1 is a possible D gene (5 bases). V was pared by 4 bases and J by 6 bases, with 13 bases between. CDR3 size: 14 residues. Germline CDR1 KGHSH, CDR2 LQKENI. The DNA for the CDR3 is TGTGCCAGCTCACAGTTAGGCGGGACTCAGCCCCAGCATTTT. It yields the protein CASSQLGGTQPQHF.

The chain couples TRBV7-2 to TRBJ1-1; 7 positions match TRBD1. This CDR3 is built from 17 residues. V was clipped by 2 bases and J by 5 bases; unmatched bases: 14. The V gene's germline CDR1 is SGHTA and CDR2 FQGNSA. CDR3 nucleotide sequence: TGTGCCAGCAGCTTAACCGGGATCAGGGGGGCAAGGACTGAAGCTTTCTTT. Its protein product is CASSLTGIRGARTEAFF.

V and J are TRBV6-5 and TRBJ1-1; no definite D call. V gave up 2 bases and J gave up 1 base, with 5 bases separating them. Germline loops: CDR1 MNHEY, CDR2 SVGAGI. The CDR3 covers 13 residues. The CDR3 reads CASSYGRNTEAFF. DNA for the CDR3: TGTGCCAGCAGTTACGGGAGGAACACTGAAGCTTTCTTT.

This clonotype was seen a few times. The V and J genes are TRBV6-5 and TRBJ2-3, with D perhaps TRBD1 (6 bases). This CDR3 is 15 amino acids long. The V gene lost 4 bases and the J gene lost 2 bases, with 13 bases spanning the gap. Germline V gene sequence: CDR1 MNHEY, CDR2 SVGAGI. In DNA form, the CDR3 reads TGTGCCAGCAGTTCACAGGGAATTACCACAGATACGCAGTATTTT. Translated: CASSSQGITTDTQYF.

The sample holds a few counts of this clonotype. The V and J genes are TRBV10-3 and TRBJ2-5, with D unresolved. Trimming took off 0 bases at V and 5 bases at J, with 7 bases between the two ends. CDR1 and CDR2 (germline): ENHRY, SYGVKD. The CDR3 sequence is 13 residues long. CDR3 DNA sequence: TGTGCCATCAGTGAGTCAGGCCCGGAGACCCAGTACTTC. As protein: CAISESGPETQYF.

This rearrangement joins TRBV12-3 or TRBV12-4 to TRBJ2-1; 9 nucleotides agree with TRBD2. Trimming removed 6 bases from V and 4 bases from J; junction bases left unmatched: 16. This CDR3 region has 18 residues. CDR3 region: CASRLPRRGLASYNEQFF. DNA of the CDR3: TGTGCCAGCAGATTACCCCGCCGGGGACTAGCTTCATACAATGAGCAGTTCTTC.

The chain couples TRBV2 to TRBJ1-4, with a tentative D call TRBD1 (6 bases). Germline V lookup: CDR1 SNHLY, CDR2 FYNNEI. V was cut by 10 bases and J by 3 bases, with 9 bases left in between. The CDR3 consists of 12 residues. The CDR3 reads CANTGPNEKLFF. CDR3 coding DNA: TGTGCCAATACAGGGCCTAATGAAAAACTGTTTTTT.

For this clonotype: One junction end disagrees with the germline gene, perhaps due to a read error. V usage is TRBV6-2 or TRBV6-3 and J usage is TRBJ2-5; TRBD2 is a possible D gene (6 bases). CDR1 MNHEY and CDR2 SVGEGT come from the germline V gene. This CDR3 contains 12 residues. The CDR3 region has the DNA TGTGCCGGCAGCCAGCGGGAAGAGACCCAGTACTTC. As protein: CAGSQREETQYF.

As to this clonotype: An end of the junction does not agree with germline; a read error may underlie this. This rearrangement joins TRBV6-2 or TRBV6-3 to TRBJ1-5; TRBD1 agrees at 7 bases. The CDR3 runs 13 residues. The germline gives CDR1 MNHEY, CDR2 SVGEGT. The CDR3 nucleotides read TGTGCCAGCAGTTACGACAGGGCTCAGCCCCGGCATTTT. The encoded protein is CASSYDRAQPRHF.

This clonotype has more than one count but fewer than ten. The chain is built from TRBV20-1 and TRBJ1-2; D uncertain. V was clipped by 3 bases and J by 8 bases, with 22 bases between them. The CDR3 sequence is 15 residues long. CDR1 and CDR2 from the germline V gene are DFQATT and SNEGSKA (reference sequence). CDR3 region: CSARTRRTPPGGYTF. The CDR3 nucleotides are TGCAGTGCTAGGACGAGACGTACGCCGCCGGGCGGCTACACCTTC.

This clonotype was seen a few times. The chain carries TRBV29-1 and TRBJ1-2; perhaps TRBD1 as D (5 bases). Germline CDR1 and CDR2: SQVTM and ANQGSEA. The V gene lost 4 bases and the J gene lost 7 bases, with 10 bases spanning the gap. CDR3 length: 11 residues. The CDR3 sequence: CSVVRAVGYTF. The CDR3 nucleotides are TGCAGCGTTGTCAGGGCCGTTGGCTACACCTTC.

The V gene is TRBV7-2, the J gene TRBJ2-7; TRBD1 might be the D (6 bases). V gave up 1 base and J gave up 0 bases, with 10 bases separating them. Germline-derived CDR1 and CDR2 are SGHTA and FQGNSA. The CDR3 is 15 amino acids. CDR3 residues: CASSLVVDSSYEQYF. The CDR3 coding sequence is TGTGCCAGCAGCTTAGTAGTGGACAGCTCCTACGAGCAGTACTTC.

This clonotype came up a few times. The chain couples TRBV20-1 to TRBJ2-1, with 9 positions matching TRBD2. Germline-derived CDR1 and CDR2 are DFQATT and SNEGSKA (reference sequence). V gave up 1 base and J gave up 7 bases; unmatched junction bases: 8. CDR3 size: 15 residues. This CDR3 is CSARVGAGGGNEQFF. CDR3 nucleotide sequence: TGCAGTGCTAGAGTCGGAGCGGGGGGAGGTAATGAGCAGTTCTTC.

This chain uses TRBV11-3 with TRBJ2-2, with 7 bases fitting TRBD1. Germline trimming cut 0 bases from V and 2 bases from J; bases unmatched to any gene: 6. CDR1 and CDR2 (germline): SGHNT, YENEEA. The CDR3 contains 17 residues. CDR3 region: CASSLDTGAHNTGELFF. CDR3 nucleotides: TGTGCCAGCAGCTTAGATACAGGGGCCCATAACACCGGGGAGCTGTTTTTT.

J is TRBJ1-4 and V is TRBV5-5; weak D call: TRBD1 (5 bases). Germline lookup yields CDR1 SGHKS and CDR2 YYEKEE (reference sequence). Trimming removed 0 bases at V and 5 bases at J, with 11 bases between. There are 15 residues in the CDR3. The CDR3 DNA is TGTGCCAGCAGCTTGGGTCAGGGTGGCAATGAAAAACTGTTTTTT. Its translation: CASSLGQGGNEKLFF.